This TCR beta chain was recorded in a study of cytomegalovirus exposure and HLA in healthy donors. Points from the study as a whole: It was likely that a cluster of highly shared sequence variants was a sequencing artifact. Later genetic work tied a missense DCLRE1C variant to beta-chain V and J trimming. In a later analysis, HLA-associated beta chains showed higher expansion and lower generation probabilities than comparable chains.

This clone has only one observation. Its antigen is as yet unknown. PCR used 60 Vbeta primers and 13 Jbeta primers. TCRdb's copy holds only in-frame clones and misses some; the assay was immunoSEQ multiplex PCR. The sample lists over 150,000 clones; about four fifths were seen once. The sequence was obtained from a woman aged 25 to 45 in good health and CMV-seropositive. Sequenced material: PBMCs.

CDR3 amino acids: CAISESSVQGLYGYTF. For the CDR3, the DNA is TGTGCCATCAGTGAGTCGAGCGTTCAGGGGCTCTATGGCTACACCTTC. The chain joins TRBV10-3 to TRBJ1-2, with a weak D call TRBD1 (6 bases). Per the germline V gene, CDR1 is ENHRY and CDR2 is SYGVKD. V dropped 0 bases and J dropped 4 bases, with 15 bases sitting between them. This CDR3 is built from 16 residues.